The subject of this entry is one T cell receptor (beta chain). There are many counts of this clonotype. The target of this receptor is not known. There are no base qualities to consult, and no much larger clone falls within one base. The entry originates in a study of T cells in Graves' hyperthyroidism and ophthalmopathy (dated by TCRdb to the late 2010s). Regarding the research as a whole: Peripheral blood was collected at initial diagnosis, before any treatment. Following sampling, methimazole starting at 30 mg daily was given to hyperthyroidism patients, and high-dose intravenous methylprednisolone was given to ophthalmopathy patients. The paper describes TCR Vbeta CDR3 sequencing of 120 to 150 peripheral blood samples, made up of under 50 ophthalmopathy patients, roughly 80 hyperthyroidism patients and roughly 17 progressor patients. The study also compared thyroid tissue and blood T-cell repertoires from a handful of Graves' hyperthyroidism patients. To identify TCR V-J signatures that set the groups apart, the researchers used a discovery cohort of more than 95 patients, made up of 40 to 45 with Graves' ophthalmopathy and some 55 with stable Graves' hyperthyroidism. Prospective prediction of ophthalmopathy was tested in an independent validation cohort of some 19 hyperthyroidism patients and 15 to 17 patients who later progressed to ophthalmopathy. The 95 to 100 discovery patients were randomly divided into training and test sets at a 7:3 ratio. Results and caveats for the whole study, not just this receptor: In validation, progression to ophthalmopathy was predicted by the model with approximately 67% sensitivity and 72% to 80% specificity, a median of 6.5 months before onset. Blood samples also contained most of the expanded thyroid clonotypes (frequency above 0.001), which suggests that blood repertoires may reflect thyroid immune responses. A 13 V-J signature model separated ophthalmopathy from stable hyperthyroidism, with approximately 87% sensitivity and 81% to 82% specificity in cross-validation and 80%/75% in testing. Sample size was not statistically predetermined, and investigators were not blinded to group allocation.

V is clipped by 2 bases and J by 4 bases, and the sequence between their germline boundaries is 9 bases long. Looking up the germline V gene yields CDR1 SGHRS and CDR2 YFSETQ. CDR3 length: 13 amino acids, cysteine to phenylalanine. Only the CDR3 DNA is retained, 39 bases long and in frame from the first base. TCR beta CDR3 regions were amplified from RNA transcripts. For the first round of RT-PCR on the TCR CDR3, the HTBI primer set was used together with the Qiagen OneStep RT-PCR kit. A second multiplex PCR round built the libraries, followed by size selection and purification. Paired-end sequencing of the libraries was performed with 100 bp reads on an Illumina HiSeq2000. The study's processing was this. SOAPnuke was used to process the raw data, removing reads that contained adapters or uncalled bases, had a mean Phred below 15, or lacked an exact match to the constant primer or identifier. High-quality paired reads were merged with COPE v1.2.5, and unique nucleotide sequences were defined as clonotypes. MiTCR v1.1 was used to align the clonotypes against IMGT TRBV, TRBD and TRBJ reference segments. Only V-J combinations with frequency above 0.0001, covering approximately 99% of repertoires, were analysed. A TCS score was defined as the ratio between F50 (clonal expansion) and ExV (chaos), using BLOSUM62-based TCRdist between CDR3 peptides within each V-J. Welch's t-statistics and random forest reduced roughly 500 V-J features to around 14, which were used in a naive Bayes classifier (R e1071). The similarity between thyroid and blood repertoires was quantified using the Morisita-Horn index. TCRdb reanalyzed the raw reads on its own, using fastp at Q25 for trimming and MiXCR for clone calling, and kept in-frame beta chains. Under each unique CDR3 protein, matching rows form one entry showing the most common genes and DNA. Here the V and J calls rest on TCRdb's processing, not on the authors' analysis. This sample lists roughly 840,000 distinct CDR3 sequences; 35% to 45% were detected once. Together, the top ten hold 8% to 9% of the sample.

Stable Graves' hyperthyroidism was defined as the absence of progression to ophthalmopathy over 18 months of follow-up. Hyperthyroidism patients were newly diagnosed, had a disease duration of under 2 months, and were aged 18 to 65 years. Patients with uncontrolled infections, other autoimmune diseases, pregnancy or lactation were excluded. Diagnoses were established on the basis of clinical symptoms, serum thyroxine and TRAb, thyroid ultrasound, and orbital computed tomography. PBMCs were separated from approximately 10 ml of fresh peripheral blood using Ficoll-Paque density gradient centrifugation. Total RNA was extracted using Trizol reagent, and RNA quality was assessed on an Agilent 2100 Bioanalyzer.

The rearrangement joined TRBV5-1 to TRBJ1-1, with no confident D gene call. Sequenced sample: blood. The sequence was collected from a man between 18 and 35 years old with Graves' hyperthyroidism. In nucleotide form, the sequence is TGCGCCAGCAGCTTCGGGGTTGGCACTGAAGCTTTCTTT. Its product reads: CASSFGVGTEAFF.